This T cell receptor (beta chain) is drawn from a study of blood T cell repertoires in COVID-19. At the level of the study: COVID-19 samples from acute and convalescent phases originated in the United States, Italy and Spain. T cells, B-cell-depleted T cells, or PBMCs provided the cDNA or gDNA that served as material.

Per the original data handling: The assay estimated nucleated cells by amplifying reference gene primers. TCRdb's table, derived via immunoSEQ multiplex PCR, lists solely in-frame clones and lacks some. V, J and clone size are those of that table, while D and trimming were read from the DNA. This table holds 70,000 to 100,000 clones, approximately 90% found once. Source material: peripheral blood. This clonotype was obtained from a woman aged 80 or older with active COVID-19.

The CDR3, as DNA: TGTGCCAGCAGTTTAGGACAGGTTATCTATGGCTACACCTTC. Its protein is CASSLGQVIYGYTF. This rearrangement joins TRBV28 to TRBJ1-2, with 7 bases fitting TRBD1. The CDR3 contains 14 residues. Germline CDR1 MDHEN, CDR2 SYDVKM. V lost 2 bases and J lost 4; bases outside the gene matches: 4.